This TCR beta chain was captured by sequencing in a study listed by TCRdb under 2016. Points on this clonotype: Its cognate antigen has yet to be identified. Per-base qualities were not stored, and no clone one base away is much larger.

Libraries were built with RT-PCR. Sequencing took place on an Illumina MiSeq. TCRdb redid the processing of the public reads, applying fastp at Q25 and MiXCR, and retained in-frame beta chains. Every distinct CDR3 protein forms one entry, paired with its most common genes and DNA. This sample has about 680,000 distinct CDR3 sequences in its table, and around 14% of those were observed once. The ten largest clones add up to about 3.9% of the sample. Sequencing was carried out using memory CD4+ T cells from blood. The receptor comes from a female donor in good health, serving as a healthy control.

This receptor has the CDR3 CAISESGGGVVTNYGYTF. The bases are TGTGCCATCAGTGAGTCGGGCGGAGGGGTAGTAACGAACTATGGCTACACCTTC. The rearrangement joined TRBV10-3 to TRBJ1-2, and TRBD1 may be the D gene, going by 5 matching bases. V is clipped by 0 bases and J by 2 bases, and the sequence between their germline boundaries is 19 bases long. In the germline V gene, CDR1 corresponds to ENHRY and CDR2 to SYGVKD. CDR3 length: 18 amino acids, cysteine to phenylalanine. The read is trimmed to its CDR3 DNA, 54 bases read in frame from base 1.